This entry features one TCR beta chain sequence. Its target is not known. This entry is derived from a study of T cells in Graves' hyperthyroidism and ophthalmopathy. Study-level findings and limits: In blood, most of the thyroid clonotypes expanded above 0.001 were also present.

Germline CDR1 and CDR2: LGHDT and YNNKEL (reference sequence). The V and J ends lost 4 bases and 3 bases, in that order; junction bases with no gene match: 10. The CDR3 spans 16 residues. Researchers took RNA transcripts and amplified the TCR beta CDR3 regions from them. A first-round RT-PCR of the TCR CDR3 used the HTBI primer set. TCRdb re-called the multiplex PCR reads through MiXCR, storing one row per CDR3 protein. The sample gives about 180,000 distinct CDR3 sequences, about 9% of which show up once; approximately 20% is in the top ten. Hyperthyroidism was newly diagnosed in patients aged 18 to 65 (duration under 2 months). Based on clinical symptoms, serum thyroxine and TRAb, thyroid ultrasound and orbital computed tomography, diagnoses were reached. Cells are PBMCs isolated from approximately 9.2 ml of fresh blood.

This chain links TRBV3-1 with TRBJ2-3; 7 nucleotides line up with TRBD2. Sequencing was performed on blood. The clonotype originates from a woman younger than 30 with Graves' hyperthyroidism that later progressed to Graves' ophthalmopathy. The CDR3 protein is CASSPYGGGPTDTQYF. CDR3 DNA sequence: TGTGCCAGCAGCCCATACGGGGGAGGGCCAACAGATACGCAGTATTTT.